This T cell receptor (beta chain) emerged from a study of control samples from healthy donors and cancer patients. V was clipped by 9 bases and J by 1 base, with 15 bases between them. The CDR3 runs to 15 residues. CDR1 and CDR2 (germline): MDHEN, SYDVKM. The assay was immunoSEQ multiplex PCR, and TCRdb's table has in-frame clones only and misses some. The sample shows roughly 34,000 clones, 86% of them seen only once. This receptor was obtained from a woman between 40 and 50 years old with lung cancer. The sample consisted of PBMCs. The J gene is TRBJ2-2, the V gene TRBV28; D possibly uses TRBD1 or TRBD2 (5 bases each). The CDR3 DNA follows: TGTGCCAGGCTAGGGGACCTAGAGAACACCGGGGAGCTGTTTTTT. As protein: CARLGDLENTGELFF.